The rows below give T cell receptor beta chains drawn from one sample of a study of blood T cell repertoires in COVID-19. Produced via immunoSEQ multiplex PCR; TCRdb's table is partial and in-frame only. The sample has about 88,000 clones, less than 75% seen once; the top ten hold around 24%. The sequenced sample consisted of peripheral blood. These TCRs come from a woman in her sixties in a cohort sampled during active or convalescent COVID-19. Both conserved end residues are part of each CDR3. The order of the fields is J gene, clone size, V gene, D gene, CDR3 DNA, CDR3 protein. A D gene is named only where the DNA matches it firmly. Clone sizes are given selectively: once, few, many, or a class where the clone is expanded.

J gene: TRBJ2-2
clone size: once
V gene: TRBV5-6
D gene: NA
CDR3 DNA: TGTGCCAGCAGCTCTACCTACGGGATGGAGGGCTTCGGGGAGCTGTTTTTT
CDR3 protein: CASSSTYGMEGFGELFF

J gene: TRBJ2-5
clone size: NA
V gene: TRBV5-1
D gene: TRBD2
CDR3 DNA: TGCGCCAGCAGCTTCGGACTAGCGGGGCGGGAGACCCAGTACTTC
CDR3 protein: CASSFGLAGRETQYF

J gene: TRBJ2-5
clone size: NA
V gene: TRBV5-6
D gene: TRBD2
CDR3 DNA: TGTGCCAGCGGGACTAGCGGGGGGGGCCGCGGGACCCAGTACTTC
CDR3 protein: CASGTSGGGRGTQYF

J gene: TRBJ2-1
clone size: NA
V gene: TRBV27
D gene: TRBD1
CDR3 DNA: TGTGCCACCGAGAAGAGGACAGGGTTTTACAATGAGCAGTTCTTC
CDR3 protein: CATEKRTGFYNEQFF

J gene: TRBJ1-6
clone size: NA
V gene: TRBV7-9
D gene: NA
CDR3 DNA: TGTGCCAGCAGCTCGACAGCCGATAATTCACCCCTCCACTTT
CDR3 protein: CASSSTADNSPLHF

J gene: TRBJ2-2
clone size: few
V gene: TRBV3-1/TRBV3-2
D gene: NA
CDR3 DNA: TGTGCCAGCAGCCAAGACCCCCCTACAGGTCTCACCGGGGAGCTGTTTTTT
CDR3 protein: CASSQDPPTGLTGELFF

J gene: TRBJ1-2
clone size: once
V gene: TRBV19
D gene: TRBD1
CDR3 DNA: TGTGCCAGTAGTATAGCGGCCGGACAGGGCTTGGGCGGCTACACCTTC
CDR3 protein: CASSIAAGQGLGGYTF

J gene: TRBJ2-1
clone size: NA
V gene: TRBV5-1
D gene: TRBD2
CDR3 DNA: TGCGCCAGCAGCCTTATAGCGGGGAGCTCCTACAATGAGCAGTTCTTC
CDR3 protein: CASSLIAGSSYNEQFF

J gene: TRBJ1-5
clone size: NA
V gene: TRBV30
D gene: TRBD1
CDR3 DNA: TGTGCCTGGAGTGCACAGGGGTGGTTATGTCAGCCCCAGCATTTT
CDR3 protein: CAWSAQGWLCQPQHF

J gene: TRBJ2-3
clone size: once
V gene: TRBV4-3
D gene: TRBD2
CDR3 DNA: TGCGCCAGCAGCCAAGTGGCTAGCGGGGTTCCAGATACGCAGTATTTT
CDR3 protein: CASSQVASGVPDTQYF

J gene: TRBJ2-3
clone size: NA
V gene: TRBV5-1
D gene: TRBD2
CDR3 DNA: TGCGCCAGCAGCCCGCCCCGACTAGCGGCAGATACGCAGTATTTT
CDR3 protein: CASSPPRLAADTQYF